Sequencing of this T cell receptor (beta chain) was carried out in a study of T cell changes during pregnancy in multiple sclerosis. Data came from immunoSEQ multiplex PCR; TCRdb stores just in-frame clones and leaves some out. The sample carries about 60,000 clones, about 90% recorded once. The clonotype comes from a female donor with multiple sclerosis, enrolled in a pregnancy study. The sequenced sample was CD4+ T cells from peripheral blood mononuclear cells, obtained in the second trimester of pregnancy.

The CDR3 protein is CASSPSGRAVDTQYF. The CDR3 region has the DNA TGTGCCAGCAGCCCTAGCGGGAGGGCCGTGGATACGCAGTATTTT. V usage is TRBV7-9 and J usage is TRBJ2-3; 12 nucleotides match TRBD2. Germline CDR1 is SEHNR and CDR2 is FQNEAQ (reference sequence). This CDR3 has 15 amino acids. Trimming took 5 bases from V and 6 from J; bases not matched to a gene: 6.